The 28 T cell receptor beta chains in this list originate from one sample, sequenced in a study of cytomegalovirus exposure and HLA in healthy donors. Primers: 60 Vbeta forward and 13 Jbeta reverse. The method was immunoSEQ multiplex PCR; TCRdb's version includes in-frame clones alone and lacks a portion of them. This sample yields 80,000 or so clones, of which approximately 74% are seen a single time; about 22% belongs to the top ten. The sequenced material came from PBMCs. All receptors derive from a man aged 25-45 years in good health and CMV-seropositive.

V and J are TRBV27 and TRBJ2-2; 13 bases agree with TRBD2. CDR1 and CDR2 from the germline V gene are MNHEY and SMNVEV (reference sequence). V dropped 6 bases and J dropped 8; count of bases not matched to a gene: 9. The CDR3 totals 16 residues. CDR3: CASRQWTSGGRGELFF. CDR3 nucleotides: TGTGCCAGCAGACAATGGACTAGCGGGGGTCGGGGGGAGCTGTTTTTT.

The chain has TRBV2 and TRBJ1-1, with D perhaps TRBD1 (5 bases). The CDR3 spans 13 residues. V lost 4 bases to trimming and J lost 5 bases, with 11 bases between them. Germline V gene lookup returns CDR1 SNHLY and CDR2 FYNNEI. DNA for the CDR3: TGTGCCAGCAGTGCCCGCGCAGGGACTGAAGCTTTCTTT. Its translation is CASSARAGTEAFF.

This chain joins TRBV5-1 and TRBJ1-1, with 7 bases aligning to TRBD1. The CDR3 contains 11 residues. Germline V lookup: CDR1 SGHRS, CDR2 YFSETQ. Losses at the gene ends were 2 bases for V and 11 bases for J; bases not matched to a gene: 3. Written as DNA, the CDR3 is TGCGCCAGCAGCTTTGGACAGGAGGCTTTCTTT. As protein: CASSFGQEAFF.

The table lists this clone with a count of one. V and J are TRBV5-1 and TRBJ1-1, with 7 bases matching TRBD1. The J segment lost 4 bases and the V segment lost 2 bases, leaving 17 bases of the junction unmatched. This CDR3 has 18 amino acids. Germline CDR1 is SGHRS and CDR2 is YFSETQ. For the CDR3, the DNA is TGCGCCAGCAGCTTAGAAGAAATAAGACAGGGAGGTGGCACTGAAGCTTTCTTT. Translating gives CASSLEEIRQGGGTEAFF.

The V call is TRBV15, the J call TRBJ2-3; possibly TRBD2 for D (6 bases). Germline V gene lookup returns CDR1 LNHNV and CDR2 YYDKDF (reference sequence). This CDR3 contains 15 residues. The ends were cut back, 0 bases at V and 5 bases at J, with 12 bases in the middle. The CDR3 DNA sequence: TGTGCCACCAGCAGAGATCAGGGAGGCCAAGATACGCAGTATTTT. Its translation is CATSRDQGGQDTQYF. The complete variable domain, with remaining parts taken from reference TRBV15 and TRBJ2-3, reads DAMVIQNPRYQVTQFGKPVTLSCSQTLNHNVMYWYQQKSSQAPKLLFHYYDKDFNNEADTPDNFQSRRPNTSFCFLDIRSPGLGDTAMYLCATSRDQGGQDTQYFGPGTRLTVL.

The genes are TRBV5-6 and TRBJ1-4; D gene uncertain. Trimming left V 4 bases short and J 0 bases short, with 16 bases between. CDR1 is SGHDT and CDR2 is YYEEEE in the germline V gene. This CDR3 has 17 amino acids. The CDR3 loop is CASSPYGEPATNEKLFF. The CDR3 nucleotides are TGTGCCAGCAGCCCGTACGGTGAACCCGCAACTAATGAAAAACTGTTTTTT.

CDR3 DNA sequence: TGTGCCAGCAGCTTCCCGGGACTAGGAACAGATACGCAGTATTTT. Its translation: CASSFPGLGTDTQYF. The chain employs TRBV7-2 and TRBJ2-3; TRBD2 matches at 8 bases. V gave up 3 bases and J gave up 3 bases; unmatched junction bases: 5. The V gene's germline CDR1 is SGHTA and CDR2 FQGNSA. The length of the CDR3 is 15 residues.

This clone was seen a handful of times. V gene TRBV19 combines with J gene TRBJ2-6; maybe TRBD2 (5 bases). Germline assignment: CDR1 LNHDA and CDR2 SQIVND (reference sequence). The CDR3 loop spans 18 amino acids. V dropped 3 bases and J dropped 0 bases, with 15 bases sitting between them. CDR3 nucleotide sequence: TGTGCCAGTAGTATTACCTGGGGAGTCTACTCTGGGGCCAACGTCCTGACTTTC. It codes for CASSITWGVYSGANVLTF.

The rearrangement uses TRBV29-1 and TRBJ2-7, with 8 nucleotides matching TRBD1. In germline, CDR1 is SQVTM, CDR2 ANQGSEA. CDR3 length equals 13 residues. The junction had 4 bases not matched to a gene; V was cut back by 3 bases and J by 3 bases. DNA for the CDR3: TGCAGCGTTGATGGAACAGGGGGCTACGAGCAGTACTTC. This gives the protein CSVDGTGGYEQYF.

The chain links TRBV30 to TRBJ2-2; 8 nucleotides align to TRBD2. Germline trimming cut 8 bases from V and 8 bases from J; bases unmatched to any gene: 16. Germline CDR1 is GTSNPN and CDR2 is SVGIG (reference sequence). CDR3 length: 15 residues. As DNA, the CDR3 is TGTGCCGCCTCACTAGCGGCGACGCTTTCTGGGGAGCTGTTTTTT. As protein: CAASLAATLSGELFF. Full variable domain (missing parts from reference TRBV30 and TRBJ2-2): SQTIHQWPATLVQPVGSPLSLECTVEGTSNPNLYWYRQAAGRGLQLLFYSVGIGQISSEVPQNLSASRPQDRQFILSSKKLLLSDSGFYLCAASLAATLSGELFFGEGSRLTVL.

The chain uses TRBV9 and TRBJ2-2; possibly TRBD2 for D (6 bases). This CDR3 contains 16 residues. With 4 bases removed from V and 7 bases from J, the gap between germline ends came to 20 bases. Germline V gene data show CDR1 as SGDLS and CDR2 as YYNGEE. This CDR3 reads CASSPRGGRDGGELFF. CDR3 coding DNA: TGTGCCAGCAGCCCTCGCGGCGGGCGGGATGGCGGGGAGCTGTTTTTT.

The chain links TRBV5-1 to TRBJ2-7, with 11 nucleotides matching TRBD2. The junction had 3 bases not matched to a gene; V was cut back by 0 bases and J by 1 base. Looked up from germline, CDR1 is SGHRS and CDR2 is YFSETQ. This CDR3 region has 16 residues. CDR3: CASSLVGTSGSYEQYF. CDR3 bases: TGCGCCAGCAGCTTGGTAGGGACTAGCGGTTCCTACGAGCAGTACTTC.

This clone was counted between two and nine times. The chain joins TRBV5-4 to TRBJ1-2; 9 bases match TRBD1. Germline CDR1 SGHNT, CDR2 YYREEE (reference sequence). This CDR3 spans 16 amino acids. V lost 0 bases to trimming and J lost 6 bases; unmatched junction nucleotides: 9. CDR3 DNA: TGTGCCAGCAGCTTGGTCTCGGGACAGGGTCGGAATGGCTACACCTTC. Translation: CASSLVSGQGRNGYTF.

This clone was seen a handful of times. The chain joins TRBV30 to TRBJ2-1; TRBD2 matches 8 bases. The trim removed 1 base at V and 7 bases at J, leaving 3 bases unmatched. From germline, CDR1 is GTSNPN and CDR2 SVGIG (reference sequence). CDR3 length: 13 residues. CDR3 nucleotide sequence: TGTGCCTGGAGTGGCGGGAGGTGGAATGAGCAGTTCTTC. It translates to CAWSGGRWNEQFF.

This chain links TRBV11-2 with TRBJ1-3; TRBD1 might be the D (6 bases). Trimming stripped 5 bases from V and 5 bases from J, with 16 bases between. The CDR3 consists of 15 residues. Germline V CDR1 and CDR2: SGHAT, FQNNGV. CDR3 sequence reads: CASSPIGGQRNTIYF. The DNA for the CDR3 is TGTGCCAGCAGCCCGATAGGGGGTCAGAGAAACACCATATATTTT.

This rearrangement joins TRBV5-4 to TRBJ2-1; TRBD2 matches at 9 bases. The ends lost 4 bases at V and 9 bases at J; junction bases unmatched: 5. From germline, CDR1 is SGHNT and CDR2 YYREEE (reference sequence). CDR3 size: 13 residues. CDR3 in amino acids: CASSTGLASEQFF. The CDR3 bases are TGTGCCAGCAGCACCGGACTAGCGAGTGAGCAGTTCTTC.

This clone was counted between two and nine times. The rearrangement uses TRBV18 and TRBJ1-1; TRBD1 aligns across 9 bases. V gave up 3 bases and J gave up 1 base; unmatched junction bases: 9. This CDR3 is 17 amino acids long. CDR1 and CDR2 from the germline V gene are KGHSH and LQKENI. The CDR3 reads CASSPNSGQGQNTEAFF. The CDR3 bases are TGTGCCAGCTCACCTAATTCCGGACAGGGGCAGAACACTGAAGCTTTCTTT.

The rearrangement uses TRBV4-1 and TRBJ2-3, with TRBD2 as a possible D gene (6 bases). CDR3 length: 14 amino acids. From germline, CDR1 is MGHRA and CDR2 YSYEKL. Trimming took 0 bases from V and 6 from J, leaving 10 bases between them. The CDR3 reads CASSQDQTSDTQYF. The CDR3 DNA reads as TGCGCCAGCAGCCAAGATCAGACTAGTGATACGCAGTATTTT.

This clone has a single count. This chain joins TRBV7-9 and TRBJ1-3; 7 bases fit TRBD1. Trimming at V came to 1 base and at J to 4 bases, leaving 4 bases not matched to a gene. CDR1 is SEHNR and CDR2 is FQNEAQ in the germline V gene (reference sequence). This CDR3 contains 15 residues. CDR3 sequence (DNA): TGTGCCAGCAGCTTAGAAAACAGGGGAGGAAACACCATATATTTT. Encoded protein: CASSLENRGGNTIYF.

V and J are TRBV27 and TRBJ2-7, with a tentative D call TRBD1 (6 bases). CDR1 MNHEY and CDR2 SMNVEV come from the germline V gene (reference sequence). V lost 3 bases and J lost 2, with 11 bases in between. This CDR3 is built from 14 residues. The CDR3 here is CASSLDSLTYEQYF. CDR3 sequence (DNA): TGTGCCAGCAGTTTGGACAGTCTGACCTACGAGCAGTACTTC.

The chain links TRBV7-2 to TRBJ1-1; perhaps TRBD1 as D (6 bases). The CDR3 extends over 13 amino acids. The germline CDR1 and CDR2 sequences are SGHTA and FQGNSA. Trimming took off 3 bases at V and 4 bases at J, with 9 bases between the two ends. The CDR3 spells CASSFRDTTEAFF. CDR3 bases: TGTGCCAGCAGCTTCCGGGACACCACTGAAGCTTTCTTT.

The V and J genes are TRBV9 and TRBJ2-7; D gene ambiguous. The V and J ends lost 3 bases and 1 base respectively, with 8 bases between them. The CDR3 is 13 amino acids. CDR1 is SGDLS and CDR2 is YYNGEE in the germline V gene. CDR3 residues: CASSASGSYEQYF. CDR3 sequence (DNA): TGTGCCAGCAGCGCCTCCGGGTCCTACGAGCAGTACTTC.

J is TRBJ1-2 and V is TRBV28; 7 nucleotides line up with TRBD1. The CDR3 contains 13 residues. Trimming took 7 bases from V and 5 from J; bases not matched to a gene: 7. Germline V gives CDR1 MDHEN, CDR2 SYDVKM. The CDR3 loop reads CASTLRGLYGYTF. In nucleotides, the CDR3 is TGTGCCAGCACCTTAAGGGGGCTGTATGGCTACACCTTC.

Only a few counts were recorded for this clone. The CDR3: CAWRLAAGLGQFF. CDR3 DNA: TGTGCCTGGAGACTAGCGGCAGGGTTAGGGCAGTTCTTC. The rearrangement links TRBV30 to TRBJ2-1; 8 positions agree with TRBD2. The V gene end was trimmed by 3 bases and the J gene end by 12 bases; junction bases not matched to a gene: 10. The CDR3 is 13 residues long. Germline assignment: CDR1 GTSNPN and CDR2 SVGIG (reference sequence).

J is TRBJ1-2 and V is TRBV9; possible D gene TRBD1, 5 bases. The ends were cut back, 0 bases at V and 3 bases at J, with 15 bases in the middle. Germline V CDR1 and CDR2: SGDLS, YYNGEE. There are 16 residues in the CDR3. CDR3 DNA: TGTGCCAGCAGCGTAGGATCGGACACCTCATACTATGGCTACACCTTC. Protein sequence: CASSVGSDTSYYGYTF.

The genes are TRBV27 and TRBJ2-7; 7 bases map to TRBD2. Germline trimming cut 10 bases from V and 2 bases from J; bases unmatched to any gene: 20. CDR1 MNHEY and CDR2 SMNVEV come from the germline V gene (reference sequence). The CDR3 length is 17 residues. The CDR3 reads CATSFPSQASGAYEQYF. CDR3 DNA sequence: TGTGCCACCTCCTTCCCCAGCCAGGCCAGCGGGGCCTACGAGCAGTACTTC.

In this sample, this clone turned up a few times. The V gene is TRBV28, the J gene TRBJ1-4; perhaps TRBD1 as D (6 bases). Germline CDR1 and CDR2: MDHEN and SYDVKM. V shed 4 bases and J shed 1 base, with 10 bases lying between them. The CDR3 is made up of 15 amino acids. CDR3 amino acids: CASSSTGRTNEKLFF. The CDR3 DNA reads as TGTGCCAGCAGTTCAACAGGGAGAACTAATGAAAAACTGTTTTTT.

CDR3 amino acids: CASSLGPRQSTDTQYF. CDR3 DNA: TGCGCCAGCAGCTTGGGCCCACGACAGAGCACAGATACGCAGTATTTT. This chain joins TRBV5-1 and TRBJ2-3; D is possibly TRBD1 (5 bases). This CDR3 region has 16 residues. Trimming removed 0 bases at V and 0 bases at J, with 11 bases between. Germline V gives CDR1 SGHRS, CDR2 YFSETQ.